The 24 T cell receptor beta chains below all came from one sample that was sequenced in a study of blood T cell repertoires in COVID-19. The method was immunoSEQ multiplex PCR; TCRdb's version includes in-frame clones alone and lacks a portion of them. The data contain around 100,000 clones, around 89% of them singletons. The material sequenced was peripheral blood. Receptor source: a man aged 45-65 years with COVID-19, enrolled during active disease.

The chain is built from TRBV18 and TRBJ2-5; 8 nucleotides match TRBD1. Germline loops: CDR1 KGHSH, CDR2 LQKENI. The V segment lost 3 bases and the J segment 1 base; nucleotides outside the gene matches: 4. CDR3 length equals 15 residues. The CDR3 loop is CASSPPTGAQETQYF. Written as DNA, the CDR3 is TGTGCCAGCTCACCTCCGACAGGGGCCCAAGAGACCCAGTACTTC. Full variable domain (remainder filled in from reference TRBV18 and TRBJ2-5): NAGVMQNPRHLVRRRGQEARLRCSPMKGHSHVYWYRQLPEEGLKFMVYLQKENIIDESGMPKERFSAEFPKEGPSILRIQQVVRGDSAAYFCASSPPTGAQETQYFGPGTRLLVL.

V usage is TRBV2 and J usage is TRBJ1-4, with D possibly being TRBD1 (5 bases). The CDR3 length is 14 residues. The V gene's germline CDR1 is SNHLY and CDR2 FYNNEI. Trimming left V 6 bases short and J 3 bases short, with 11 bases between. The CDR3 is CASREQVSNEKLFF. CDR3 coding DNA: TGTGCCAGCAGAGAACAGGTGTCTAATGAAAAACTGTTTTTT.

The chain joins TRBV4-2 to TRBJ1-1, with D possibly matching TRBD1 (5 bases). The CDR3 is 12 amino acids. The V gene lost 1 base and the J gene lost 7 bases, with 7 bases spanning the gap. The V gene's germline CDR1 is LGHNA and CDR2 YNFKEQ. CDR3 region: CASSQGDFEAFF. DNA for the CDR3: TGTGCCAGCAGCCAAGGGGACTTTGAAGCTTTCTTT.

V and J are TRBV6-2 or TRBV6-3 and TRBJ2-3, with 8 bases identical to TRBD2. Germline V lookup: CDR1 MNHEY, CDR2 SVGEGT. The ends lost 4 bases at V and 5 bases at J; junction bases unmatched: 14. CDR3 length: 17 residues. CDR3 in amino acids: CASSSPGGASGRDTQYF. CDR3 sequence (DNA): TGTGCCAGCAGTTCCCCCGGGGGGGCCTCGGGTCGAGATACGCAGTATTTT.

The chain couples TRBV7-2 to TRBJ1-5, with TRBD1 identical over 7 bases. V shed 5 bases and J 2 bases; nucleotides not matched to a gene: 3. This CDR3 has 14 residues. CDR1 SGHTA and CDR2 FQGNSA come from the germline V gene. The chain's CDR3 is CASSRGQGNQPQHF. CDR3 nucleotides: TGTGCCAGCAGCCGCGGACAGGGCAATCAGCCCCAGCATTTT. Supplemented by reference TRBV7-2 and TRBJ1-5, the full variable domain reads GAGVSQSPSNKVTEKGKDVELRCDPISGHTALYWYRQSLGQGLEFLIYFQGNSAPDKSGLPSDRFSAERTGGSVSTLTIQRTQQEDSAVYLCASSRGQGNQPQHFGDGTRLSIL.

The chain links TRBV5-1 to TRBJ2-1; 14 bases fit TRBD2. J lost 6 bases, V lost 4 bases, and 9 bases had no gene match. This CDR3 has 17 residues. CDR1 and CDR2 from the germline V gene are SGHRS and YFSETQ. The DNA for the CDR3 is TGCGCCAGCAGCCCAGGGACTAGCGGGGGCCCATCCAATGAGCAGTTCTTC. It encodes CASSPGTSGGPSNEQFF.

The gene calls are TRBV29-1 and TRBJ2-7; no reliable D call. The V gene lost 3 bases and the J gene lost 1 base, with 10 bases spanning the gap. The CDR3 consists of 13 residues. The germline V gene has CDR1 SQVTM and CDR2 ANQGSEA. In DNA, the CDR3 is TGCAGCGTTGACTCTGAGAGTTCCTACGAGCAGTACTTC. This codes for CSVDSESSYEQYF.

J is TRBJ2-3 and V is TRBV5-6, with 10 bases that match TRBD2. The CDR3 loop spans 17 amino acids. After removal of 3 bases from V and 3 bases from J, the junction contained 10 bases not matched to a gene. Germline loops: CDR1 SGHDT, CDR2 YYEEEE. The CDR3 DNA follows: TGTGCCAGCAGCTGGGCCGGGACTAGCGATCGGACAGATACGCAGTATTTT. Translation: CASSWAGTSDRTDTQYF.

The chain joins TRBV5-3 to TRBJ1-5; a possible D gene is TRBD1 (5 bases). TRBV5-3 is flagged as an ORF with uncertain function. Trimming cost V 4 bases and J 3 bases, with 14 bases left between them. The CDR3 is 15 residues long. The CDR3 spells CARSPGGVVNQPQHF. The CDR3 DNA sequence: TGTGCCAGAAGCCCCGGAGGGGTTGTCAATCAGCCCCAGCATTTT.

The genes are TRBV2 and TRBJ1-2, with 7 bases fitting TRBD1. The V gene end was trimmed by 8 bases and the J gene end by 8 bases; junction bases not matched to a gene: 8. CDR1 SNHLY and CDR2 FYNNEI come from the germline V gene. This CDR3 region has 12 residues. The CDR3 DNA reads TGTGCCAGCCAGTCAGGGGGAGCGGGCTACACCTTC. This codes for CASQSGGAGYTF.

The gene calls are TRBV24-1 and TRBJ2-2; 10 positions match TRBD1. Germline V CDR1 and CDR2: KGHDR, SFDVKD. The CDR3 extends over 15 amino acids. J gave up 2 bases and V 5 bases, and 1 base lay outside the gene matches. CDR3 DNA: TGTGCCACCAGTGGGACAGGGGGAAACACCGGGGAGCTGTTTTTT. It yields the protein CATSGTGGNTGELFF.

The gene calls are TRBV24-1 and TRBJ2-5; TRBD1 agrees at 8 bases. Germline V gene lookup returns CDR1 KGHDR and CDR2 SFDVKD. The ends lost 3 bases at V and 4 bases at J; junction bases unmatched: 6. The CDR3 has 15 residues. In nucleotides, the CDR3 is TGTGCCACCAGTGATCGGACAGGGTGGGCAGAGACCCAGTACTTC. Its translation is CATSDRTGWAETQYF.

This chain joins TRBV5-5 and TRBJ2-2, with D possibly TRBD1 on 6 matching bases. This CDR3 has 15 residues. V lost 4 bases to trimming and J lost 2 bases, with 12 bases between them. Germline CDR1 is SGHKS and CDR2 is YYEKEE (reference sequence). In DNA, the CDR3 is TGTGCCAGCAGCCCCAGGGGTCCAAACACCGGGGAGCTGTTTTTT. This translates into CASSPRGPNTGELFF.

The table lists this clone with a count of one. The genes are TRBV28 and TRBJ2-4; tentatively, D is TRBD1 (5 bases). Looked up from germline, CDR1 is MDHEN and CDR2 is SYDVKM. This CDR3 is 14 amino acids long. V was cut by 1 base and J by 8 bases, with 12 bases left in between. This CDR3 is CASSLLSGSDIQYF. In nucleotides, the CDR3 is TGTGCCAGCAGTTTATTGTCAGGGTCGGACATTCAGTACTTC. Full variable domain (rest looked up from reference TRBV28 and TRBJ2-4): DVKVTQSSRYLVKRTGEKVFLECVQDMDHENMFWYRQDPGLGLRLIYFSYDVKMKEKGDIPEGYSVSREKKERFSLILESASTNQTSMYLCASSLLSGSDIQYFGAGTRLSVL.

The rearrangement uses TRBV24-1 and TRBJ2-1; 9 bases line up with TRBD1. Germline loops: CDR1 KGHDR, CDR2 SFDVKD. The CDR3 runs 17 residues. V lost 5 bases and J lost 1; bases outside the gene matches: 8. The CDR3 spells CATSGGADRGSYNEQFF. As DNA, the CDR3 is TGTGCCACCAGTGGGGGTGCGGACAGGGGTTCCTACAATGAGCAGTTCTTC.

The chain employs TRBV2 and TRBJ1-1, with 11 bases aligning to TRBD1. Trimming cost V 7 bases and J 0 bases; bases outside gene matches: 7. The CDR3 totals 16 residues. Germline assignment: CDR1 SNHLY and CDR2 FYNNEI. In DNA form, the CDR3 reads TGTGCCAGCAAACGGACAGGGGGCTCTATGAACACTGAAGCTTTCTTT. It specifies CASKRTGGSMNTEAFF.

The rearrangement links TRBV19 to TRBJ2-4; D unresolved. The CDR3 has 14 residues. Trimming took 6 bases from V and 0 from J, leaving 9 bases between them. Germline CDR1 LNHDA, CDR2 SQIVND (reference sequence). This CDR3 is CASRSPAAKNIQYF. As DNA, the CDR3 is TGTGCCAGTAGAAGCCCTGCAGCCAAAAACATTCAGTACTTC.

This sequence joins TRBV4-1 and TRBJ1-2; no firm D call. The germline CDR1 and CDR2 sequences are MGHRA and YSYEKL. This CDR3 spans 14 amino acids. The V gene lost 4 bases and the J gene lost 8 bases, with 17 bases spanning the gap. The CDR3 DNA sequence: TGCGCCAGCAGCCTCATTTTTACAGTAAGCGGCTACACCTTC. It encodes CASSLIFTVSGYTF.

The chain's CDR3 is CASSQGAGGETQYF. CDR3 sequence (DNA): TGTGCCAGCAGCCAGGGAGCGGGGGGGGAGACCCAGTACTTC. The J gene is TRBJ2-5, the V gene TRBV4-2, with 10 bases matching TRBD2. Unmatched junction bases numbered 3, after V lost 3 bases and J lost 5 bases. Germline CDR1 reads LGHNA; CDR2 reads YNFKEQ. There are 14 residues in the CDR3.

The genes are TRBV4-2 and TRBJ1-1; maybe TRBD1 (5 bases). The CDR3 has 14 residues. CDR1 and CDR2 from the germline V gene are LGHNA and YNFKEQ. The V gene lost 0 bases and the J gene lost 8 bases, with 13 bases spanning the gap. The CDR3 nucleotides are TGTGCCAGCAGCCAAGATCACAATCGGGGGGAAGCTTTCTTT. Translated, it gives CASSQDHNRGEAFF.

The chain recombines TRBV7-2 with TRBJ1-5; TRBD1 might be the D (6 bases). The V gene's germline CDR1 is SGHTA and CDR2 FQGNSA. Trimming removed 3 bases at V and 4 bases at J, with 13 bases between. This CDR3 spans 15 amino acids. CDR3 amino acids: CASSFAGTTNQPQHF. The CDR3 bases are TGTGCCAGCAGCTTCGCCGGGACAACAAATCAGCCCCAGCATTTT.

The V and J genes are TRBV4-1 and TRBJ2-1, with TRBD1 matching over 10 bases. Germline lookup yields CDR1 MGHRA and CDR2 YSYEKL. The V gene end was trimmed by 2 bases and the J gene end by 3 bases; junction bases not matched to a gene: 1. This CDR3 comprises 15 residues. The CDR3 protein is CASSQRTGGYNEQFF. As DNA, the CDR3 is TGCGCCAGCAGCCAAAGGACAGGGGGCTACAATGAGCAGTTCTTC.

About this clone itself: The junction departs from germline at one end; a sequencing error may be responsible. The DNA for the CDR3 is TGTGCCAGCAGTTTAGTCCGGGCAGGGTTCGTCTTC. It is translated as CASSLVRAGFVF. The chain employs TRBV12-3 or TRBV12-4 and TRBJ2-1; possible D gene TRBD1, 5 bases. This CDR3 contains 12 residues.

Concerning this clone: As the CDR3 is not closed by the conserved phenylalanine or tryptophan, this likely results from a read error. It is unclear where the CDR3 begins or ends on the DNA, so no DNA is shown, and the CDR3 is as TCRdb lists it. The V call is TRBV23-1, the J call TRBJ2-7; the tabulated D call, TRBD2, remains unverified against the DNA. TRBV23-1 is sorted into the ORF group, with uncertain function. Both ends counted, the CDR3 spans 10 residues. CDR3 amino acids: CASPGEELVA.